The entry below gives a single T cell receptor beta chain sequence along with its context. Its antigen is undetermined. There were no participants with HIV treated outside the United States. Run at survey level, the immunoSEQ assay was version v3.0. This table comes from immunoSEQ multiplex PCR, and its TCRdb copy is limited to in-frame clones, with some not included. Of roughly 38,000 clones listed, less than 85% are singletons. The data stem from a study of long-term antiretroviral therapy in people with HIV. This CDR3 is 15 amino acids long. Trimming shortened V by 0 bases and J by 6 bases, and 16 bases separated the two germline ends. Germline CDR1 SGHNT, CDR2 YYREEE (reference sequence). Study results and limitations: Repertoire dominance by clones expanded before ART was seen at all time points.

The V gene is TRBV5-4, the J gene TRBJ2-7; D uncertain. The sequence came from a man aged 25-45 years with HIV. Sample: unsorted PBMCs, taken 3.4 years after starting antiretroviral therapy. This CDR3 reads CASSLGVHSYPEQYF. Here the CDR3 DNA reads TGTGCCAGCAGCTTGGGAGTCCACAGTTATCCCGAGCAGTACTTC.